A selection of T cell receptor beta chains follows, all from one sample in a study of T cells in Graves' hyperthyroidism and ophthalmopathy. TCRdb independently ran MiXCR on the multiplex PCR reads; one entry per CDR3 protein. Of about 340,000 distinct CDR3 sequences listed, 15% to 20% were seen once; the top ten hold roughly 49%. Sequences were obtained from blood. These receptor sequences come from a woman in her forties or fifties with Graves' hyperthyroidism. Each CDR3 is given with its conserved first and last residue. The D gene is left open where the match is weak. For some rows the clone size is stated as once, few or many, or as a class when expanded; others skip it.

V,D,J,size,CDR3,DNA
TRBV12-3/TRBV12-4,TRBD1,TRBJ2-3,few,CASRGTGADTQYF,TGTGCCAGCAGGGGGACAGGGGCAGATACGCAGTATTTT
TRBV3-1,NA,TRBJ2-5,many,CASSLQQGQETQYF,TGTGCCAGCAGCCTTCAACAGGGCCAAGAGACCCAGTACTTC
TRBV6-1,NA,TRBJ1-3,NA,CATLTGPGNTIYF,TGTGCCACATTGACAGGTCCTGGAAACACCATATATTTT
TRBV6-1,NA,TRBJ2-3,few,CASSEGSGWADTQYF,TGTGCCAGCAGTGAAGGGTCAGGGTGGGCAGATACGCAGTATTTT
TRBV28,NA,TRBJ2-1,many,CASSPTFENNEQFF,TGTGCCAGCAGTCCTACTTTCGAGAACAATGAGCAGTTCTTC
TRBV9,TRBD1,TRBJ1-3,few,CASSVHTGGTGNTIYF,TGTGCCAGCAGCGTCCACACAGGGGGAACTGGAAACACCATATATTTT
TRBV11-2,TRBD2,TRBJ2-1,many,CASRSTGGYNEQFF,TGTGCCAGCAGGTCCACGGGGGGCTACAATGAGCAGTTCTTC
TRBV7-9,NA,TRBJ1-1,many,CASSQIRGLNPEAFF,TGTGCCAGCAGCCAAATCAGGGGCTTGAACCCTGAAGCTTTCTTT
TRBV28,TRBD2,TRBJ2-1,NA,CASSFSGRWVNEQFF,TGTGCCAGCAGTTTTAGCGGGAGATGGGTGAATGAGCAGTTCTTC
TRBV13,TRBD1,TRBJ1-3,NA,CASSSGGQHSGNTIYF,TGTGCCAGCAGCTCCGGGGGACAGCACTCTGGAAACACCATATATTTT
TRBV19,NA,TRBJ1-2,NA,CASSMMTSELNNGYTF,TGTGCCAGTAGTATGATGACATCCGAGCTAAATAATGGCTACACCTTC
TRBV24-1,TRBD1,TRBJ2-1,NA,CATSDGDRGRRGEQFF,TGTGCCACCAGTGATGGAGACAGGGGTAGAAGGGGTGAGCAGTTCTTC
TRBV2,TRBD2,TRBJ2-2,NA,CASSPPGGRYTGELFF,TGTGCCAGCAGCCCTCCTGGCGGGAGGTACACCGGGGAGCTGTTTTTT
TRBV12-3/TRBV12-4,NA,TRBJ2-3,many,CASSPRRGDFTDTQYF,TGTGCCAGCAGTCCGAGGAGGGGCGACTTCACAGATACGCAGTATTTT
TRBV4-1,TRBD2,TRBJ2-1,NA,CASSQALANYNEQFF,TGCGCCAGCAGCCAAGCACTAGCGAACTACAATGAGCAGTTCTTC
TRBV7-9,NA,TRBJ1-4,NA,CASSPQGVEKLFF,TGTGCCAGCAGCCCACAGGGAGTTGAAAAACTGTTTTTT
TRBV6-1,TRBD1,TRBJ2-2,many,CASSEDPRQGLNTGELFF,TGTGCCAGCAGTGAAGATCCCCGACAGGGTCTGAACACCGGGGAGCTGTTTTTT
TRBV5-1,NA,TRBJ1-3,NA,CASSLEGYGNTIYF,TGCGCCAGCAGCTTGGAGGGGTATGGAAACACCATATATTTT
TRBV30,NA,TRBJ2-2,many,CAWSSIGGQLELFF,TGTGCCTGGAGCTCTATCGGGGGCCAGCTCGAGCTGTTTTTT
TRBV11-2,TRBD1,TRBJ1-3,many,CASSLLTGAGNTIYF,TGTGCCAGCAGCCTGTTGACAGGGGCAGGAAACACCATATATTTT
TRBV11-2,NA,TRBJ1-2,many,CASSFGTMNGYTF,TGTGCCAGCAGCTTCGGGACAATGAATGGCTACACCTTC
TRBV12-5,NA,TRBJ2-2,few,CASALGLANTGELFF,TGTGCTAGTGCCCTAGGACTTGCGAACACCGGGGAGCTGTTTTTT
TRBV28,TRBD1,TRBJ2-7,many,CASSIDRGLYEQYF,TGTGCCAGCAGTATCGACAGGGGCCTCTACGAGCAGTACTTC
TRBV18,TRBD1,TRBJ1-5,few,CASSPVTGGGQPQHF,TGTGCCAGCTCACCAGTGACAGGGGGCGGTCAGCCCCAGCATTTT
TRBV2,NA,TRBJ2-2,many,CASSATMAGELFF,TGTGCCAGCAGCGCTACCATGGCCGGGGAGCTGTTTTTT
TRBV3-1,NA,TRBJ2-1,many,CASSGRIVDLNEQFF,TGTGCCAGCAGCGGCAGGATAGTGGACCTAAATGAGCAGTTCTTC
TRBV5-1,NA,TRBJ1-1,many,CASSFSGSTEAFF,TGCGCCAGCAGCTTTAGCGGGAGTACTGAAGCTTTCTTT
TRBV20-1,NA,TRBJ2-7,many,CSARDRIGSLYEQYF,TGCAGTGCTAGAGATAGGATCGGGAGCCTCTACGAGCAGTACTTC
TRBV9,NA,TRBJ2-7,few,CASSVASGYSYEQYF,TGTGCCAGCAGCGTAGCAAGCGGGTATTCCTACGAGCAGTACTTC
TRBV15,NA,TRBJ1-1,many,CATVGTPVNTEAFF,TGTGCCACCGTCGGCACGCCGGTGAACACTGAAGCTTTCTTT
TRBV7-9,NA,TRBJ2-7,NA,CASSFRRTPSSYEQYF,TGTGCCAGTAGTTTTCGAAGGACACCAAGCTCCTACGAGCAGTACTTC
TRBV27,NA,TRBJ1-4,few,CASSWGANEKLFF,TGTGCCAGCAGTTGGGGGGCTAATGAAAAACTGTTTTTT
TRBV7-3,NA,TRBJ1-1,many,CASSLDRFAEAFF,TGTGCCAGCAGCTTAGACAGGTTCGCTGAAGCTTTCTTT
TRBV20-1,TRBD2,TRBJ2-7,many,CSADSGRVGEQYF,TGCAGTGCTGATAGCGGGAGGGTCGGCGAGCAGTACTTC
TRBV19,NA,TRBJ2-1,NA,CASSRPGAGDNEQFF,TGTGCCAGTAGTAGGCCGGGGGCGGGGGACAATGAGCAGTTCTTC
TRBV20-1,NA,TRBJ2-2,few,CSALRPFAGELFF,TGCAGTGCCCTTCGACCATTCGCCGGGGAGCTGTTTTTT
TRBV29-1,NA,TRBJ2-3,NA,CSVETDTQYF,TGCAGCGTCGAGACAGATACGCAGTATTTT
TRBV28,TRBD1,TRBJ2-3,many,CASSPLGGTGPGGTDTQYF,TGTGCCAGCAGTCCCTTAGGAGGGACAGGGCCTGGGGGCACAGATACGCAGTATTTT
TRBV11-2,NA,TRBJ2-5,many,CASSLLPQETQYF,TGTGCCAGCAGCTTATTACCCCAAGAGACCCAGTACTTC
TRBV19,NA,TRBJ1-1,NA,CASSGQMGAEAFF,TGTGCCAGTAGCGGACAGATGGGCGCTGAAGCTTTCTTT
TRBV12-5,NA,TRBJ2-1,NA,CASGPDGVLGDEQFF,TGTGCTAGTGGTCCAGATGGGGTTCTCGGTGATGAGCAGTTCTTC
TRBV11-2,TRBD2,TRBJ2-3,NA,CASSHGTSLGDTQYF,TGTGCCAGCAGTCACGGGACTAGCCTTGGAGATACGCAGTATTTT
TRBV7-9,TRBD2,TRBJ2-5,few,CASSSVAGDVETQYF,TGTGCCAGCAGCTCAGTAGCGGGAGATGTAGAGACCCAGTACTTC
TRBV15,NA,TRBJ2-1,NA,CATSRKSGERGEQFF,TGTGCCACCAGCAGAAAGTCGGGAGAACGGGGTGAGCAGTTCTTC
TRBV9,NA,TRBJ2-5,NA,CASSVYVQVQETQYF,TGTGCCAGCAGCGTATACGTGCAGGTTCAAGAGACCCAGTACTTC
TRBV19,TRBD2,TRBJ2-1,NA,CASSIGFRAGENYNEQFF,TGTGCCAGTAGTATAGGTTTTCGAGCGGGAGAAAACTACAATGAGCAGTTCTTC
TRBV6-5,TRBD2,TRBJ2-3,NA,CASSYSQRGGSDTQCF,TGTGCCAGCAGTTACTCGCAGCGGGGGGGATCAGATACGCAGTGTTTT
TRBV10-3,TRBD1,TRBJ1-1,NA,CATATTGADTEAFF,TGTGCCACAGCGACGACAGGGGCGGACACTGAAGCTTTCTTT
TRBV9,NA,TRBJ2-2,NA,CASRQGRTGELFF,TGTGCCAGCAGACAGGGTCGGACCGGGGAGCTGTTTTTT
TRBV6-2/TRBV6-3,NA,TRBJ2-7,few,CASSHPLAPYEQYF,TGTGCCAGCAGCCATCCGCTAGCGCCCTACGAGCAGTACTTC
TRBV10-3,TRBD2,TRBJ2-1,few,CAIGNARLANEQFF,TGTGCCATCGGCAACGCCCGACTAGCTAATGAGCAGTTCTTC
TRBV29-1,TRBD2,TRBJ2-3,few,CSVQGAGATDTQYF,TGCAGCGTGCAAGGAGCGGGAGCGACAGATACGCAGTATTTT
TRBV19,TRBD1,TRBJ1-1,few,CASSRTGGEAFF,TGTGCCAGTAGCCGGACAGGCGGTGAAGCTTTCTTT
TRBV10-3,TRBD2,TRBJ2-1,NA,CAISDSLGREGGFYNEQFF,TGTGCCATCAGTGACTCTTTGGGGCGGGAGGGGGGTTTCTACAATGAGCAGTTCTTC
TRBV7-9,NA,TRBJ2-7,many,CASSDFNYEQYF,TGTGCCAGCAGCGACTTTAACTACGAGCAGTACTTC